These 9 T cell receptor beta chains share one sample of origin, sequenced in a study of response to subunit inactivated influenza vaccine. TCRdb reanalysed the RT-PCR reads using MiXCR and keeps one entry per CDR3 protein. The sample holds 650,000 to 850,000 distinct CDR3 sequences, around 14% seen once. Sequencing was performed on PBMCs from blood, taken around 14 days before vaccination. Receptors were obtained from a middle-aged man who received an inactivated influenza vaccine.

This clonotype was seen only a few times. This chain connects TRBV14 to TRBJ2-4, with unresolved D. CDR1 SGHDN and CDR2 FVKESK come from the germline V gene. The CDR3 is made up of 13 amino acids. With 4 bases removed from V and 7 bases from J, the gap between germline ends came to 11 bases. CDR3 protein: CASSPRALNIQYF. CDR3 bases: TGTGCCAGCAGCCCTCGGGCCCTGAACATTCAGTACTTC.

This clonotype was seen only once. At one of its ends the junction is not consistent with the germline gene, which may arise from a read error. V usage is TRBV20-1 and J usage is TRBJ2-3, with 10 bases fitting TRBD2. The CDR3 totals 17 residues. Per the germline V gene, CDR1 is DFQATT and CDR2 is SNEGSKA (reference sequence). CDR3 in DNA: TGCTGTGCTAGAGATAAGAGGGCTAGCGGGAGTACAGATACGCAGTATTTT. It yields the protein CCARDKRASGSTDTQYF.

In its sample, this clonotype was seen a few times. The chain is built from TRBV6-2 or TRBV6-3 and TRBJ1-5; TRBD1 might be the D (5 bases). Trimming pared 7 bases from V and 7 bases from J, leaving 17 bases between. There are 14 residues in the CDR3. Germline values: CDR1 MNHEY, CDR2 SVGEGT. The CDR3 sequence: CASTDWGWGQPQHF. The CDR3, as DNA: TGTGCCAGCACTGATTGGGGATGGGGGCAGCCCCAGCATTTT.

In DNA, the CDR3 is TGTGCCACGGGAGGGCTAAACCAAGAGACCCAGTACTTC. It specifies CATGGLNQETQYF. The J gene is TRBJ2-5, the V gene TRBV7-2, with 8 bases aligning to TRBD2. Trimming at V came to 10 bases and at J to 0 bases, leaving 4 bases not matched to a gene. This CDR3 is built from 13 residues. Germline lookup yields CDR1 SGHTA and CDR2 FQGNSA.

This clonotype was seen only a few times. The chain employs TRBV6-5 and TRBJ1-6; D remains unclear. Between the trimmed V and J ends, which lost 4 bases and 7 bases, there was a span of 11 bases. The CDR3 is made up of 14 amino acids. CDR1 is MNHEY and CDR2 is SVGAGI in the germline V gene. CDR3 DNA sequence: TGTGCCAGCAGTTCGGGTCCGGAGAATTCACCCCTCCACTTT. Its translation: CASSSGPENSPLHF.

This clonotype was counted many times. CDR3 nucleotides: TGCGCCAGCAGCCAAACGGAAAGCAATCAGCCCCAGCATTTT. Protein product: CASSQTESNQPQHF. The V and J genes are TRBV4-1 and TRBJ1-5; D gene unclear. Germline V CDR1 and CDR2: MGHRA, YSYEKL. The CDR3 is 14 residues long. Trimming took off 2 bases at V and 1 base at J, with 6 bases between the two ends.

There are many counts of this clonotype. Here the CDR3 DNA reads TGCGCCAGCAGCCCCTTGGGGGAGAGCTCCTATAATTCACCCCTCCACTTT. Amino acids: CASSPLGESSYNSPLHF. The V and J genes are TRBV5-1 and TRBJ1-6; tentatively, D is TRBD1 (5 bases). V lost 4 bases to trimming and J lost 0 bases, with 14 bases between them. Germline V lookup: CDR1 SGHRS, CDR2 YFSETQ. CDR3 length equals 17 residues.

The sample holds a few counts of this clonotype. The chain carries TRBV7-6 and TRBJ2-5, with no clear D. The V and J ends lost 4 bases and 5 bases respectively, with 8 bases between them. The CDR3 consists of 12 residues. In germline, CDR1 is SGHVS, CDR2 FNYEAQ. CDR3 DNA sequence: TGTGCCAGCAGCTCCCACGGGGAGACCCAGTACTTC. It yields the protein CASSSHGETQYF.

This clonotype has just a few counts. The V and J genes are TRBV4-1 and TRBJ2-2, with D tentatively TRBD2 (6 bases). The CDR3 totals 16 residues. Germline-derived CDR1 and CDR2 are MGHRA and YSYEKL. The V and J ends lost 0 bases and 0 bases respectively, with 8 bases between them. The CDR3 DNA follows: TGCGCCAGCAGCCAAGAAGGCGGGACGAACACCGGGGAGCTGTTTTTT. The encoded protein is CASSQEGGTNTGELFF.